The 15 T cell receptor beta chains presented below share a single source sample, sequenced in a study of T cell repertoires in cytomegalovirus infection. Their antigens are not known. TCRdb redid the calling of the reads with MiXCR, one entry per CDR3 protein. The sample lists some 320,000 distinct CDR3 sequences; 25% to 30% were seen once. The sample consisted of cultured PBMCs, taken from culture after CMV antigen stimulation. These TCRs come from a human donor in good health (CMV status not recorded). Some clones in this sample may be carry-over from other donors' samples.

The chain recombines TRBV5-1 with TRBJ1-1; D unclear. Germline V gives CDR1 SGHRS, CDR2 YFSETQ. The CDR3 contains 17 residues. V was shortened by 0 bases and J by 0 bases, with 15 bases between the two germline ends. The CDR3 DNA follows: TGCGCCAGCAGCTTGGGTTTCGTTTACCCCTTGAACACTGAAGCTTTCTTT. It translates to CASSLGFVYPLNTEAFF.

The chain joins TRBV6-6 to TRBJ1-5, with D possibly being TRBD1 (6 bases). V was pared by 10 bases and J by 3 bases, with 10 bases between. Germline V gene lookup returns CDR1 MNHNY and CDR2 SVGAGI (reference sequence). This CDR3 has 12 residues. Written as DNA, the CDR3 is TGTGCCACCAACAGGGTCAATCAGCCCCAGCATTTT. This codes for CATNRVNQPQHF.

The gene calls are TRBV6-5 and TRBJ1-6; the D gene is possibly TRBD1 (5 bases). CDR1 and CDR2 (germline): MNHEY, SVGAGI. Trimming removed 7 bases from V and 11 bases from J, with 21 bases in between. The CDR3 spans 15 residues. In DNA form, the CDR3 reads TGTGCCAGCACCCTTAGGGCCAGGGATCCGGCACCCCTCCACTTT. Its translation is CASTLRARDPAPLHF.

The genes are TRBV2 and TRBJ2-2, with D possibly being TRBD1 (6 bases). Trimming left V 4 bases short and J 0 bases short, with 12 bases between. The CDR3 has 16 amino acids. Germline lookup yields CDR1 SNHLY and CDR2 FYNNEI. CDR3 residues: CASSGLGHTNTGELFF. The CDR3 DNA sequence: TGTGCCAGCAGTGGGCTGGGACATACGAACACCGGGGAGCTGTTTTTT.

This clonotype was detected a few times. The rearrangement joins TRBV19 to TRBJ1-6; D may be TRBD1 (6 bases). This CDR3 contains 15 residues. Germline-derived CDR1 and CDR2 are LNHDA and SQIVND (reference sequence). Deletions cut 8 bases from V and 7 bases from J, with 18 bases between. CDR3 region: CASSAVGGQNSPLHF. The CDR3 DNA is TGTGCCAGTTCCGCCGTCGGGGGGCAGAATTCACCCCTCCACTTT.

Only a few counts were recorded for this clonotype. V usage is TRBV7-9 and J usage is TRBJ2-7; D possibly corresponds to TRBD2 (6 bases). V was pared by 5 bases and J by 0 bases, with 20 bases between. Germline V gene data show CDR1 as SEHNR and CDR2 as FQNEAQ (reference sequence). The CDR3 runs to 17 residues. Here the CDR3 DNA reads TGTGCCAGCAGCCCTAGCGCGTTACGAAAACGCTCCTACGAGCAGTACTTC. Protein: CASSPSALRKRSYEQYF.

This clonotype was counted ten times or more. The chain carries TRBV7-9 and TRBJ2-3, with 9 bases that match TRBD2. Germline V gene lookup returns CDR1 SEHNR and CDR2 FQNEAQ (reference sequence). The CDR3 consists of 15 residues. The V segment lost 7 bases and the J segment 4 bases; nucleotides outside the gene matches: 9. This CDR3 reads CASTGTSHSSDTQYF. DNA for the CDR3: TGTGCCAGCACCGGGACTAGCCACTCGTCAGATACGCAGTATTTT. Using reference TRBV7-9 and TRBJ2-3 for the parts outside the CDR3, the full variable domain is DTGVSQNPRHKITKRGQNVTFRCDPISEHNRLYWYRQTLGQGPEFLTYFQNEAQLEKSRLLSDRFSAERPKGSFSTLEIQRTEQGDSAMYLCASTGTSHSSDTQYFGPGTRLTVL.

This clonotype has at least ten counts. CDR3 residues: CASRRTGGNQPQHF. CDR3 sequence (DNA): TGTGCCAGCAGACGGACAGGAGGCAATCAGCCCCAGCATTTT. The chain recombines TRBV6-1 with TRBJ1-5, with 7 positions matching TRBD1. The V segment lost 6 bases and the J segment 2 bases; nucleotides outside the gene matches: 4. CDR3 size: 14 residues. Germline CDR1 and CDR2: MNHNS and SASEGT.

This chain links TRBV10-3 with TRBJ1-5; weak D call: TRBD1 (6 bases). The V and J ends lost 5 bases and 4 bases respectively, with 12 bases between them. The CDR3 has 14 amino acids. The germline V gene has CDR1 ENHRY and CDR2 SYGVKD. CDR3 nucleotide sequence: TGTGCCATCAGTCTAGGGGGAGGGAATCAGCCCCAGCATTTT. It encodes CAISLGGGNQPQHF.

This chain uses TRBV10-2 with TRBJ2-1; TRBD2 is a possible D gene (5 bases). Germline V gene sequence: CDR1 WSHSY, CDR2 SAAADI. The CDR3 totals 11 residues. V was trimmed by 6 bases and J by 6 bases, leaving 6 bases between them. CDR3 DNA sequence: TGCGCCAGCAGAGCGGTCAATGAGCAGTTCTTC. It codes for CASRAVNEQFF.

This clonotype was recorded a few times. V and J are TRBV4-1 and TRBJ2-3; D is uncertain. The CDR3 covers 17 residues. From germline, CDR1 is MGHRA and CDR2 YSYEKL. Trimming shortened V by 0 bases and J by 2 bases, and 15 bases separated the two germline ends. The CDR3 is CASSQDLSTRATDTQYF. The CDR3 region has the DNA TGCGCCAGCAGCCAAGATTTGTCCACACGCGCCACAGATACGCAGTATTTT.

CDR3 sequence reads: CASTSPGGLTEAFF. CDR3 nucleotides: TGTGCCAGCACCAGTCCGGGGGGGCTCACTGAAGCTTTCTTT. The chain recombines TRBV6-1 with TRBJ1-1, with D possibly being TRBD1 (6 bases). V lost 7 bases and J 4 bases, leaving 16 bases between the germline ends. Germline lookup yields CDR1 MNHNS and CDR2 SASEGT. The CDR3 extends over 14 amino acids.

This clonotype was counted between two and nine times. V and J are TRBV7-2 and TRBJ2-6; D unresolved. Germline loops: CDR1 SGHTA, CDR2 FQGNSA. V was pared by 3 bases and J by 0 bases, with 6 bases between. The CDR3 loop spans 15 amino acids. CDR3 bases: TGTGCCAGCAGCTTGGTATACTCTGGGGCCAACGTCCTGACTTTC. Translation: CASSLVYSGANVLTF.

V usage is TRBV23-1 and J usage is TRBJ2-5; 7 positions agree with TRBD1. TRBV23-1 belongs to the ORF category, with a function that is uncertain. The CDR3 length is 15 residues. After removal of 5 bases from V and 1 base from J, the junction contained 7 bases not matched to a gene. The CDR3 coding sequence is TGCGCCAGCAGTTGGATGGACAGGCGCCAAGAGACCCAGTACTTC. Protein: CASSWMDRRQETQYF.

This clonotype was found once. The rearrangement links TRBV5-1 to TRBJ2-7; D ambiguous. V lost 0 bases to trimming and J lost 6 bases, with 10 bases between them. Germline loops: CDR1 SGHRS, CDR2 YFSETQ. There are 13 residues in the CDR3. The CDR3 loop is CASSLDTDGEQYF. DNA of the CDR3: TGCGCCAGCAGCTTGGACACAGACGGCGAGCAGTACTTC. The full variable domain, in which reference TRBV5-1 and TRBJ2-7 provide the parts outside the CDR3, is KAGVTQTPRYLIKTRGQQVTLSCSPISGHRSVSWYQQTPGQGLQFLFEYFSETQRNKGNFPGRFSGRQFSNSRSEMNVSTLELGDSALYLCASSLDTDGEQYFGPGTRLTVT.